This is a list of T cell receptor beta chains from one sample in a study of graft-versus-host responses after intestinal transplantation. TCRdb's copy holds only in-frame clones and misses some; the assay was immunoSEQ multiplex PCR. Altogether about 92,000 clones are present, about 93% being singletons, with the ten largest covering roughly 5.6%. Which antigens these TCRs recognize remains unknown. The specimen was unstimulated CD8+ T cells sorted from spleen or lymph node cells, collected before intestinal transplant. All receptors derive from a human donor who received an intestinal transplant. Both conserved end residues are part of each CDR3. The D gene is left open where the match is weak. Not every row has a clone size; where given, it reads once, few, many or a size class.

TRBD2 | NA | TRBJ2-1 | TRBV4-1 | TGCGCCAGCAGCCAACAAGCTAGCGGGCTCAACAATGAGCAGTTCTTC | CASSQQASGLNNEQFF
NA | NA | TRBJ2-7 | TRBV4-1 | TGCGCCAGCAGCCAAGAGGATGCGGGGCCCTCCTACGAGCAGTACTTC | CASSQEDAGPSYEQYF
NA | NA | TRBJ2-3 | TRBV11-1 | TGTGCCAGCAGCTTAGTGGGTAGCGGAGAGACCACAGATACGCAGTATTTT | CASSLVGSGETTDTQYF
TRBD1 | NA | TRBJ1-1 | TRBV5-6 | TGTGCCAGCAGCTTTCAGGGGGGCACTGAAGCTTTCTTT | CASSFQGGTEAFF
TRBD1 | NA | TRBJ2-2 | TRBV5-4 | TGTGCCAGCAGCTCCGAGGACAGGGTTGCCGGCGGGGAGCTGTTTTTT | CASSSEDRVAGGELFF
TRBD1 | NA | TRBJ1-5 | TRBV4-1 | TGCGCCAGCAGCCAATGGGACAGGGCTTGGCCCCAGCATTTT | CASSQWDRAWPQHF
NA | NA | TRBJ2-1 | TRBV5-6 | TGTGCCAGCAGCTTGGACTTCTCCTACAATGAGCAGTTCTTC | CASSLDFSYNEQFF
NA | NA | TRBJ2-1 | TRBV5-6 | TGTGCCAGCAGCTTGGTCCAGTTCCATGAGCAGTTCTTC | CASSLVQFHEQFF
NA | NA | TRBJ1-1 | TRBV4-1 | TGCGCCAGCAGCCAAGAGTCTGAAGCTTTCTTT | CASSQESEAFF
NA | NA | TRBJ2-1 | TRBV15 | TGTGCCACCAGCGGCTTTTCGGGGAGCTCCTACAATGAGCAGTTCTTC | CATSGFSGSSYNEQFF
TRBD1 | few | TRBJ2-7 | TRBV6-6 | TGTGCCAGCAGTTACCCTGAGACAGGGCAGGGGGAGCAGTACTTC | CASSYPETGQGEQYF
NA | NA | TRBJ2-5 | TRBV7-6 | TGTGCCAGCAGCCCGTTCGCCCTAGCAGGAGAGACCCAGTACTTC | CASSPFALAGETQYF
NA | NA | TRBJ2-2 | TRBV5-1 | TGCGCCAGCAGCTTGATACGGGAGACCGGGGAGCTGTTTTTT | CASSLIRETGELFF
NA | once | TRBJ1-1 | TRBV5-1 | TGCGCCAGCAGCCCCCCCGATGGGCAGAAGACTGAAGCTTTCTTT | CASSPPDGQKTEAFF
NA | NA | TRBJ2-5 | TRBV28 | TGTGCCAGCGGGGAGAATGGAGAGACCCAGTACTTC | CASGENGETQYF
NA | NA | TRBJ1-2 | TRBV6-1 | TGTGCCAGCATGGCAGGGATCTATGGCTACACCTTC | CASMAGIYGYTF
TRBD1 | NA | TRBJ1-2 | TRBV28 | TGTGCCAGCAGTCTCCCTTGGACAGGCTTCGGCTACACCTTC | CASSLPWTGFGYTF
NA | NA | TRBJ1-1 | TRBV9 | TGTGCCAGCAGCGTAGACGGGGGGAGGAACACTGAAGCTTTCTTT | CASSVDGGRNTEAFF
NA | NA | TRBJ1-2 | TRBV6-5 | TGTGCCAGCAGTTACTCGGTTATCGATGGCTACACCTTC | CASSYSVIDGYTF
TRBD2 | once | TRBJ2-2 | TRBV5-6 | TGTGCCAGCAGCCGAGTGCTGATGCCTAGCGGGAACACCGGGGAGCTGTTTTTT | CASSRVLMPSGNTGELFF
TRBD1 | NA | TRBJ1-4 | TRBV7-9 | TGTGCCAGCAGCCCCCCACAGGGGGATGAAAAACTGTTTTTT | CASSPPQGDEKLFF
TRBD2 | NA | TRBJ2-3 | TRBV29-1 | TGCAGCGCCTTGCCACGACTAGCGGGAACTACAGATACGCAGTATTTT | CSALPRLAGTTDTQYF
NA | NA | TRBJ2-2 | TRBV11-1 | TGTGCCAGCAGCTTAGATTCCGCAGTGCCTAGCGTGGACACCGGGGAGCTGTTTTTT | CASSLDSAVPSVDTGELFF
NA | NA | TRBJ2-2 | TRBV7-9 | TGTGCCAGCAGCTCCGGGGAGCTGTTTTTT | CASSSGELFF
NA | NA | TRBJ1-1 | TRBV27 | TGTGCCAGCAGTTTACCGGGGGCAACGGCAGTGGCTTTCTTT | CASSLPGATAVAFF
TRBD2 | NA | TRBJ2-7 | TRBV5-4 | TGTGCCAGCAGCTCTCTGGGACTAGCGTTGAGTGGCTCCTACGAGCAGTACTTC | CASSSLGLALSGSYEQYF
NA | NA | TRBJ2-3 | TRBV2 | TGTGCCAGCAGTGAGACCGATACGCAGTATTTT | CASSETDTQYF
TRBD2 | once | TRBJ2-5 | TRBV7-7 | TGTGCCAGCAGCTCGGGATATCGGACTAGCGGGGTTGAGACCCAGTACTTC | CASSSGYRTSGVETQYF
TRBD2 | NA | TRBJ2-3 | TRBV9 | TGTGCCAGCAGCTCCCCTGAGTGGGGAGCGGGGGCGCACACAGATACGCAGTATTTT | CASSSPEWGAGAHTDTQYF
TRBD2 | NA | TRBJ2-7 | TRBV13 | TGTGCCAGTAGCCCCCGACTAGCCCCCTACGAGCAGTACTTC | CASSPRLAPYEQYF